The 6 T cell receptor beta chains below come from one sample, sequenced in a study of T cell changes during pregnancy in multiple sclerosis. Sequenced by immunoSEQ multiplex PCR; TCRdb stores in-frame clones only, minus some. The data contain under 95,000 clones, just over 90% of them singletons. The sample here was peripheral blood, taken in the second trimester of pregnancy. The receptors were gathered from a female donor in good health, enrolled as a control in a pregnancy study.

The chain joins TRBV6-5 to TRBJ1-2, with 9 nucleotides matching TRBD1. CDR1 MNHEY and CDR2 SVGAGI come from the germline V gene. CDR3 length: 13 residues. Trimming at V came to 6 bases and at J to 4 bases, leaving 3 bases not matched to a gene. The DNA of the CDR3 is TGTGCCAGCAGAGCGGGACAGGGCTATGGCTACACCTTC. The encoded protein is CASRAGQGYGYTF.

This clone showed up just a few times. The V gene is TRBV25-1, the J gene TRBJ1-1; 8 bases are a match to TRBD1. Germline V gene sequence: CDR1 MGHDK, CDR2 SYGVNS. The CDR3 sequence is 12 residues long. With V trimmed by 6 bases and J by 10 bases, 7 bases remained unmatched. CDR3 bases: TGTGCCAGCAGGAGGACAGGGAGTAGAGCTTTCTTT. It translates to CASRRTGSRAFF.

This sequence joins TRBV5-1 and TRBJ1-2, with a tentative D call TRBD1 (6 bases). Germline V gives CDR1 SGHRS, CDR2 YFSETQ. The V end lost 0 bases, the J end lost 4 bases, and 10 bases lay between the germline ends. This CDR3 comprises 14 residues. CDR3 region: CASSLETGSYGYTF. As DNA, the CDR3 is TGCGCCAGCAGCTTGGAAACAGGGAGCTATGGCTACACCTTC.

CDR3 nucleotide sequence: TGCGCCAGCAGCCAAGTAGTTACAGGGGGCAGTGAAGATACGCAGTATTTT. This gives the protein CASSQVVTGGSEDTQYF. The gene calls are TRBV4-1 and TRBJ2-3, with 9 positions matching TRBD1. Losses at the gene ends were 1 base for V and 5 bases for J; bases not matched to a gene: 10. CDR3 length: 17 amino acids. Germline V gives CDR1 MGHRA, CDR2 YSYEKL.

CDR3 region: CASSHGGTEAFF. CDR3 bases: TGTGCCAGCAGTCACGGGGGCACTGAAGCTTTCTTT. V gene TRBV7-2 combines with J gene TRBJ1-1; tentatively, D is TRBD1 (5 bases). This CDR3 is 12 amino acids long. V gave up 6 bases and J gave up 4 bases, with 9 bases separating them. Germline V gives CDR1 SGHTA, CDR2 FQGNSA.

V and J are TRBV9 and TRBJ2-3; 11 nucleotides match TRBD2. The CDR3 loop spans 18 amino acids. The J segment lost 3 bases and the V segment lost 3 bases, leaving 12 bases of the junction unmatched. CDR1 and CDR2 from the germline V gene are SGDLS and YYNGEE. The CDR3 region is CASSADSGGAIWTDTQYF. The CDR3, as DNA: TGTGCCAGCAGCGCGGATAGCGGGGGGGCCATATGGACAGATACGCAGTATTTT.